This is a list of T cell receptor beta chains from one sample in a study of response to subunit inactivated influenza vaccine. TCRdb reprocessed the RT-PCR reads via MiXCR and lists one record per CDR3 protein. Of approximately 500,000 distinct CDR3 sequences listed, 20% to 25% are singletons. The same sample was also used in a study of T cells expressing NK-cell markers.

Sequenced here: CD4+ T cells sorted from PBMCs, sampled 11 to 12 days after vaccination. The receptors shown here come from a man aged 50-59 years who received an inactivated influenza vaccine. Both conserved end residues are part of each CDR3. A D gene is named only where the DNA matches it firmly. Where a row states a size, it is once, few, many or the class of an expanded clone; other rows omit it.

d_call	v_call	clone_size	j_call	cdr3_aa	cdr3_nt
-	TRBV12-3/TRBV12-4	few	TRBJ1-2	CASREGPVNYGYTF	TGTGCCAGCAGGGAGGGGCCTGTTAACTATGGCTACACCTTC
TRBD2	TRBV7-2	-	TRBJ2-3	CASSLALLAGGFTDTQYF	TGTGCCAGCAGCTTAGCGCTACTAGCGGGGGGATTCACAGATACGCAGTATTTT
-	TRBV7-4	-	TRBJ2-3	CASSLGLLRTDTQYF	TGTGCCAGCAGCTTGGGGCTCCTCCGCACAGATACGCAGTATTTT
-	TRBV28	-	TRBJ2-7	CASATISYEQYF	TGTGCCAGTGCGACGATCTCCTACGAGCAGTACTTC
-	TRBV11-2	-	TRBJ1-1	CASSWETGEAFF	TGTGCCAGCAGCTGGGAGACAGGTGAAGCTTTCTTT
TRBD1	TRBV5-1	few	TRBJ2-7	CASSFGQGWSDEQYF	TGCGCCAGCAGCTTTGGACAGGGGTGGTCCGACGAGCAGTACTTC
-	TRBV5-1	many	TRBJ1-5	CASSLVLQWDSNHPQHF	TGCGCCAGCAGCTTGGTCCTACAGTGGGATAGCAATCATCCCCAGCATTTT
-	TRBV19	-	TRBJ2-3	CASSPGAPRVAADTQYF	TGTGCCAGTAGCCCTGGGGCCCCTCGGGTAGCCGCAGATACGCAGTATTTT
-	TRBV7-9	-	TRBJ1-2	CASSSGWAEANYGYTF	TGTGCCAGCAGCTCGGGCTGGGCAGAAGCTAACTATGGCTACACCTTC
TRBD2	TRBV20-1	few	TRBJ2-3	CSATGTSDTDTQYF	TGCAGTGCCACCGGGACTAGCGACACAGATACGCAGTATTTT
TRBD2	TRBV28	few	TRBJ2-7	CASSLVSGGVREQYF	TGTGCCAGCAGTTTGGTATCCGGGGGGGTGAGGGAGCAGTACTTC
TRBD2	TRBV28	-	TRBJ2-1	CASSLPPGGGVNEQFF	TGTGCCAGCAGTCTCCCCCCGGGCGGGGGGGTCAATGAGCAGTTCTTC
TRBD2	TRBV6-2/TRBV6-3	once	TRBJ2-3	CASRSGGTTDTQYF	TGTGCCAGCAGATCGGGGGGTACCACAGATACGCAGTATTTT
-	TRBV6-2/TRBV6-3	few	TRBJ2-5	CASSQTNQETQYF	TGTGCCAGCAGTCAGACCAACCAAGAGACCCAGTACTTC
-	TRBV5-6	few	TRBJ2-7	CASMLNPETRTYEQYF	TGTGCCAGCATGCTTAACCCCGAGACGAGAACCTACGAGCAGTACTTC
-	TRBV25-1	-	TRBJ2-1	CASSEYLGSGAIYEQFF	TGTGCCAGCAGTGAATATCTTGGCTCCGGAGCGATCTATGAGCAGTTCTTC
-	TRBV20-1	-	TRBJ2-7	CSARDAGPVTVYEQYF	TGCAGTGCTAGAGACGCGGGGCCCGTCACGGTCTACGAGCAGTACTTC
-	TRBV19	few	TRBJ2-1	CASSIGGALREQFF	TGTGCCAGTAGTATCGGCGGGGCTCTTCGGGAGCAGTTCTTC
-	TRBV6-1	-	TRBJ2-3	CASTDTQYF	TGTGCCAGCACAGATACGCAGTATTTT
-	TRBV20-1	few	TRBJ2-7	CSAPRAGVPYEQYF	TGCAGTGCGCCGCGGGCAGGGGTCCCCTACGAGCAGTACTTC
-	TRBV28	few	TRBJ2-7	CASSPGLKREQYF	TGTGCCAGCAGCCCCGGACTGAAACGAGAGCAGTACTTC
-	TRBV28	many	TRBJ1-5	CASSSTGPQHF	TGTGCCAGCAGTTCTACAGGGCCCCAGCATTTT
-	TRBV9	-	TRBJ1-3	CASSAPGATGNTIYF	TGTGCCAGCAGCGCCCCAGGAGCAACAGGAAACACCATATATTTT
-	TRBV20-1	-	TRBJ1-5	CSAAEYSNQPQHF	TGCAGTGCTGCAGAGTATAGCAATCAGCCCCAGCATTTT
TRBD1	TRBV27	few	TRBJ2-5	CASSLWGQLNQETQYF	TGTGCCAGCAGTTTATGGGGACAGTTAAATCAAGAGACCCAGTACTTC
TRBD2	TRBV10-3	-	TRBJ2-7	CAISSLAGGAYEQYF	TGTGCCATCAGTTCACTAGCGGGAGGGGCCTACGAGCAGTACTTC
TRBD1	TRBV27	few	TRBJ1-1	CASSLGGTAPTEAFF	TGTGCCAGCAGCTTAGGGGGGACAGCGCCCACTGAAGCTTTCTTT
-	TRBV7-9	-	TRBJ2-1	CASSLFGWDDNEQFF	TGTGCCAGCAGCTTATTTGGCTGGGACGACAATGAGCAGTTCTTC
-	TRBV20-1	-	TRBJ2-7	CSARAPTGTGLYEQYF	TGCAGTGCTAGGGCCCCTACCGGGACGGGCCTCTACGAGCAGTACTTC
TRBD1	TRBV3-1	many	TRBJ1-3	CASSTGQSLIGNTIYF	TGTGCCAGCAGCACGGGACAGTCCCTGATTGGAAACACCATATATTTT
-	TRBV10-3	-	TRBJ2-7	CATAPGGVYEQYF	TGTGCCACCGCCCCAGGGGGGGTGTACGAGCAGTACTTC
-	TRBV28	many	TRBJ2-7	CASSLTDEQYF	TGTGCCAGCAGTTTGACCGACGAGCAGTACTTC
-	TRBV5-1	-	TRBJ1-5	CASSLATGIGQPQHF	TGCGCCAGCAGCTTGGCAACAGGGATCGGTCAGCCCCAGCATTTT
-	TRBV5-1	-	TRBJ2-1	CASRPGRTNNEQFF	TGCGCCAGCAGACCGGGACGGACGAACAATGAGCAGTTCTTC
-	TRBV7-2	-	TRBJ1-4	CASSRGVGGEKLFF	TGTGCCAGCAGCCGAGGTGTAGGAGGGGAAAAACTGTTTTTT
-	TRBV24-1	few	TRBJ2-3	CATGDRTASSTDTQYF	TGTGCCACCGGAGACCGGACGGCATCTAGCACAGATACGCAGTATTTT
-	TRBV20-1	-	TRBJ1-6	CSASQGYRVGSPLHF	TGCAGTGCTAGCCAGGGGTACAGGGTCGGATCACCCCTCCACTTT
-	TRBV5-1	-	TRBJ2-2	CASSPGTFTGELFF	TGCGCCAGCAGCCCCGGGACCTTCACCGGGGAGCTGTTTTTT
-	TRBV12-3/TRBV12-4	many	TRBJ1-5	CASTRGGFQPQHF	TGTGCCAGCACCCGAGGGGGATTTCAGCCCCAGCATTTT
TRBD2	TRBV6-5	-	TRBJ2-1	CASSLLAGVGYNEQFF	TGTGCCAGCAGTTTACTAGCGGGAGTTGGCTACAATGAGCAGTTCTTC
-	TRBV6-1	-	TRBJ1-3	CASRGPGLSTVNTIYF	TGTGCCAGCAGGGGACCGGGACTGTCGACGGTAAACACCATATATTTT
TRBD2	TRBV5-4	-	TRBJ2-1	CASSMTSGGYNEQFF	TGTGCCAGCAGCATGACTAGCGGGGGATACAATGAGCAGTTCTTC
TRBD2	TRBV15	-	TRBJ2-3	CATSREAGLDTQYF	TGTGCCACCAGCAGAGAAGCGGGGCTAGATACGCAGTATTTT
-	TRBV10-3	few	TRBJ1-2	CAISREEGDIYGYTF	TGTGCCATCAGCCGAGAGGAAGGGGACATCTATGGCTACACCTTC
TRBD1	TRBV28	-	TRBJ1-2	CASSSPGWDRGYYGYTF	TGTGCCAGCAGCTCCCCTGGTTGGGACAGGGGTTACTATGGCTACACCTTC
-	TRBV9	many	TRBJ2-3	CASSVFRGASTDTQYF	TGTGCCAGCAGCGTTTTCAGGGGCGCCAGCACAGATACGCAGTATTTT
-	TRBV10-3	few	TRBJ2-7	CAISESTGGYSYEQYF	TGTGCCATCAGTGAGTCGACGGGCGGTTACTCCTACGAGCAGTACTTC
-	TRBV5-1	-	TRBJ2-3	CASSLVTHTQYF	TGCGCCAGCAGCTTGGTTACCCATACGCAGTATTTT
-	TRBV4-2	few	TRBJ2-2	CASSQDGTYTGELFF	TGTGCCAGCAGCCAAGATGGGACGTACACCGGGGAGCTGTTTTTT
TRBD2	TRBV11-2	many	TRBJ2-3	CASSYPTPGLAESTDTQYF	TGTGCCAGCAGTTACCCTACGCCGGGACTAGCGGAAAGCACAGATACGCAGTATTTT
TRBD1	TRBV7-3	-	TRBJ2-1	CASSLIDKGQGSSGLSNEQFF	TGTGCCAGCAGCTTAATTGATAAGGGACAGGGTTCTAGCGGACTATCAAATGAGCAGTTCTTC